The sequence of this TCR beta chain was determined in a study of blood T cell repertoires in COVID-19. Original data processing: Amplified reference gene primers provided the basis for estimating nucleated cell counts. Sequencing used immunoSEQ multiplex PCR; TCRdb keeps in-frame clones, though not all of them. Clone size and the V and J calls come from that table; the DNA yielded D and trimming. The sample includes 490,000 or so clones, more than 85% of them seen just once. This TCR came from a woman in her sixties who had recovered from COVID-19. The sequenced sample was PBMCs or T cells enriched from blood (not recorded which).

The CDR3 loop reads CASSLVTTTNEKLFF. The DNA of the CDR3 is TGTGCCAGCAGCTTAGTAACAACAACTAATGAAAAACTGTTTTTT. This sequence joins TRBV7-2 and TRBJ1-4; D is ambiguous. V was clipped by 1 base and J by 0 bases, with 6 bases between them. Germline CDR1 and CDR2: SGHTA and FQGNSA. The CDR3 loop spans 15 amino acids. The whole variable domain, remainder taken from reference TRBV7-2 and TRBJ1-4, is GAGVSQSPSNKVTEKGKDVELRCDPISGHTALYWYRQSLGQGLEFLIYFQGNSAPDKSGLPSDRFSAERTGGSVSTLTIQRTQQEDSAVYLCASSLVTTTNEKLFFGSGTQLSVL.